The 17 T cell receptor beta chains given below trace back to one sample, sequenced in a study of cytomegalovirus exposure and HLA in healthy donors. Amplification used 60 Vbeta primers and 13 Jbeta primers. The data were produced by immunoSEQ multiplex PCR, yet TCRdb's version contains in-frame clones alone and is incomplete. The table records fewer than 350,000 clones, 80% to 90% of them present only once. Material for sequencing was PBMCs. These receptors were taken from a woman younger than 35 in good health and CMV-seronegative.

This clone is a singleton in its sample. CDR3 loop: CASSFIDYGYTF. For the CDR3, the DNA is TGTGCCAGCAGTTTTATAGACTATGGCTACACCTTC. V and J are TRBV28 and TRBJ1-2; D unresolved. The CDR3 runs 12 residues. Germline-derived CDR1 and CDR2 are MDHEN and SYDVKM. The germline V and J ends were trimmed by 3 bases and 3 bases, with 5 bases remaining between them.

The rearrangement links TRBV9 to TRBJ2-3; the match to TRBD2 covers 8 bases. The CDR3 is made up of 15 amino acids. With V trimmed by 4 bases and J by 2 bases, 6 bases remained unmatched. Germline CDR1 SGDLS, CDR2 YYNGEE. The CDR3 region has the DNA TGTGCCAGCAGCCCCCGGGGGGGACTCACAGATACGCAGTATTTT. This sequence encodes CASSPRGGLTDTQYF.

This rearrangement joins TRBV5-6 to TRBJ1-2; D is perhaps TRBD1 (6 bases). The germline gives CDR1 SGHDT, CDR2 YYEEEE. Trimming removed 4 bases from V and 2 bases from J, with 9 bases in between. CDR3 length equals 13 residues. CDR3 region: CASSRDRNYGYTF. The CDR3 DNA sequence: TGTGCCAGCAGCCGAGACAGGAACTATGGCTACACCTTC.

J is TRBJ2-4 and V is TRBV5-4; D is perhaps TRBD1 (6 bases). The CDR3 runs 14 residues. V was trimmed by 3 bases and J by 3 bases, leaving 10 bases between them. CDR1 is SGHNT and CDR2 is YYREEE in the germline V gene (reference sequence). The CDR3 bases are TGTGCCAGCAGCTCGGGGACAATCAAAAACATTCAGTACTTC. It codes for CASSSGTIKNIQYF. Full variable domain (outside the CDR3, taken from reference TRBV5-4 and TRBJ2-4): ETGVTQSPTHLIKTRGQQVTLRCSSQSGHNTVSWYQQALGQGPQFIFQYYREEENGRGNFPPRFSGLQFPNYSSELNVNALELDDSALYLCASSSGTIKNIQYFGAGTRLSVL.

The chain is built from TRBV29-1 and TRBJ2-7; 8 bases map to TRBD2. CDR3 length equals 13 residues. The germline V gene encodes CDR1 SQVTM and CDR2 ANQGSEA. The trim removed 5 bases at V and 1 base at J, leaving 4 bases unmatched. The CDR3 loop is CSVREGLSYEQYF. CDR3 coding DNA: TGCAGCGTTCGGGAGGGACTGTCCTACGAGCAGTACTTC.

This clone turned up a few times. The V call is TRBV6-5, the J call TRBJ1-1; 9 bases are a match to TRBD1. CDR3 size: 15 residues. Germline CDR1 reads MNHEY; CDR2 reads SVGAGI. The trim removed 2 bases at V and 8 bases at J, leaving 9 bases unmatched. CDR3 sequence: CASSYQGQGSDEAFF. The CDR3 nucleotides read TGTGCCAGCAGTTACCAGGGACAGGGCTCTGACGAAGCTTTCTTT.

The V call is TRBV19, the J call TRBJ2-2; D possibly corresponds to TRBD1 (5 bases). CDR1 and CDR2 from the germline V gene are LNHDA and SQIVND (reference sequence). The CDR3 extends over 14 amino acids. V was pared by 1 base and J by 3 bases, with 6 bases between. This CDR3 reads CASSIARDTGELFF. CDR3 nucleotides: TGTGCCAGTAGTATAGCCAGGGACACCGGGGAGCTGTTTTTT.

The chain recombines TRBV6-5 with TRBJ2-3; TRBD1 agrees at 10 bases. The germline CDR1 and CDR2 sequences are MNHEY and SVGAGI. V lost 6 bases to trimming and J lost 1 base; unmatched junction nucleotides: 1. This CDR3 comprises 14 residues. CDR3 nucleotide sequence: TGTGCCAGCAGGGGGACAGGGGGCACAGATACGCAGTATTTT. The encoded protein is CASRGTGGTDTQYF.

The genes are TRBV4-1 and TRBJ2-5; D is unclear. The closer fit of TRBJ2-7 to the DNA end suggests the J call may be wrong. Germline V gene lookup returns CDR1 MGHRA and CDR2 YSYEKL. This CDR3 has 18 residues. The CDR3: CASSQDQSRPRSAYEQYF. CDR3 coding DNA: TGCGCCAGCAGCCAAGATCAGTCCCGACCCCGGAGTGCTTACGAGCAGTACTTC.

The chain links TRBV4-1 to TRBJ1-1; 7 bases are shared with TRBD1. The CDR3 extends over 17 amino acids. V shed 1 base and J 2 bases; nucleotides not matched to a gene: 10. Germline V CDR1 and CDR2: MGHRA, YSYEKL. CDR3 sequence (DNA): TGCGCCAGCAGCCAAGCCCGAGGACAGGTACCCAACACTGAAGCTTTCTTT. It codes for CASSQARGQVPNTEAFF.

This chain links TRBV23-1 with TRBJ2-7; D is undetermined. TRBV23-1 falls under the ORF class, with uncertain function. The V end was cut by 0 bases, the J end by 2 bases, with 2 bases between. The CDR3 is 12 residues long. CDR3 amino acids: CASSQSAYEQYF. Written as DNA, the CDR3 is TGCGCCAGCAGTCAATCCGCCTACGAGCAGTACTTC.

The chain has TRBV5-1 and TRBJ1-2; a possible D gene is TRBD1 (6 bases). From germline, CDR1 is SGHRS and CDR2 YFSETQ. The CDR3 totals 14 residues. V was pared by 3 bases and J by 7 bases, with 16 bases between. This chain's CDR3 is CASSSQRGAGGYTF. CDR3 nucleotides: TGCGCCAGCAGCTCGCAGCGGGGGGCAGGTGGCTACACCTTC.

The gene calls are TRBV5-5 and TRBJ1-1, with TRBD1 identical over 8 bases. CDR1 is SGHKS and CDR2 is YYEKEE in the germline V gene (reference sequence). CDR3 size: 17 residues. J was trimmed by 5 bases and V by 3 bases; bases with no gene match: 15. The CDR3 is CASSSDRVSVARTEAFF. The DNA for the CDR3 is TGTGCCAGCAGCTCGGACAGGGTGAGTGTGGCTCGGACTGAAGCTTTCTTT.

V usage is TRBV4-1 and J usage is TRBJ2-2, with 7 positions matching TRBD1. The CDR3 runs to 13 residues. Per germline, CDR1 MGHRA and CDR2 YSYEKL. With V trimmed by 7 bases and J by 5 bases, 4 bases remained unmatched. In nucleotides, the CDR3 is TGCGCCAGCATGGGACAGTTAACCGGGGAGCTGTTTTTT. Translated, it gives CASMGQLTGELFF.

The gene calls are TRBV5-6 and TRBJ2-7; TRBD1 agrees at 7 bases. CDR3 length: 13 residues. Germline loops: CDR1 SGHDT, CDR2 YYEEEE. The V and J ends lost 4 bases and 3 bases, in that order; junction bases with no gene match: 4. The CDR3 nucleotides are TGTGCCAGCAGCATTGGACAGGACTACGAGCAGTACTTC. Encoded protein: CASSIGQDYEQYF.

This chain links TRBV2 with TRBJ2-1; D possibly corresponds to TRBD2 (7 bases). The CDR3 loop spans 16 amino acids. V was trimmed by 1 base and J by 4 bases, leaving 14 bases between them. Germline loops: CDR1 SNHLY, CDR2 FYNNEI. The CDR3 here is CASSEGSGGRYNEQFF. For the CDR3, the DNA is TGTGCCAGCAGTGAAGGGTCGGGGGGCCGTTACAATGAGCAGTTCTTC.

This chain links TRBV7-9 with TRBJ2-7; the D gene is possibly TRBD2 (6 bases). V gave up 1 base and J gave up 11 bases, with 12 bases separating them. The germline gives CDR1 SEHNR, CDR2 FQNEAQ (reference sequence). The CDR3 contains 12 residues. CDR3 sequence: CASSLGFGEEYF. DNA of the CDR3: TGTGCCAGCAGCTTAGGGTTTGGGGAGGAGTACTTC.